This T cell receptor beta chain comes out of a study of blood T cell repertoires in COVID-19. Background on the study: The United States, Italy and Spain supplied acute and convalescent COVID-19 samples. In each case, the material was cDNA or gDNA derived from T cells, B-cell-depleted T cells, or PBMCs.

Authors' methods: Estimation of nucleated cell counts was performed using reference gene primer amplification. The method was immunoSEQ multiplex PCR; TCRdb's version includes in-frame clones alone and lacks a portion of them. Clone size and V and J calls were adopted from that table, with D and trimming inferred from the DNA. The sample holds about 89,000 clones, about 90% seen once. The CDR3 is 13 amino acids. Trimming cost V 5 bases and J 2 bases; bases outside gene matches: 0. Germline V gene data show CDR1 as MNHEY and CDR2 as SMNVEV (reference sequence). The TCR originated in a male donor with acute or convalescent COVID-19. The genes are TRBV27 and TRBJ1-2; 9 bases match TRBD1. Sequenced: peripheral blood. The CDR3 loop is CASSGQGNYGYTF. CDR3 nucleotide sequence: TGTGCCAGCAGTGGACAGGGGAACTATGGCTACACCTTC.